These 3 T cell receptor beta chains came from one sample sequenced in a study of T cell responses to AZD1222 COVID-19 vaccine. Produced via immunoSEQ multiplex PCR; TCRdb's table is partial and in-frame only. The sample has about 180,000 clones, around 88% seen once; the top ten hold around 7.9%. Sequences were derived from peripheral blood, sampled on day 0 of AZD1222 vaccination. Receptors originate from an adult in good health.

The V and J genes are TRBV30 and TRBJ1-5; maybe TRBD1 (5 bases). The V end was cut by 4 bases, the J end by 2 bases, with 9 bases between. This CDR3 has 13 residues. From germline, CDR1 is GTSNPN and CDR2 SVGIG (reference sequence). The CDR3, as DNA: TGTGCCTGGACCGGGGGAGGCAATCAGCCCCAGCATTTT. It is translated as CAWTGGGNQPQHF.

The chain joins TRBV28 to TRBJ1-3; TRBD1 is a possible D gene (5 bases). In germline, CDR1 is MDHEN, CDR2 SYDVKM. Between the trimmed V and J ends, which lost 2 bases and 2 bases, there was a span of 10 bases. This CDR3 has 15 residues. CDR3 sequence reads: CASSLGGVTGNTIYF. The CDR3 coding sequence is TGTGCCAGCAGTTTAGGAGGGGTTACTGGAAACACCATATATTTT.

The V and J genes are TRBV5-4 and TRBJ2-5; D assignment may be TRBD1 or TRBD2 (6 bases each). The CDR3 extends over 16 amino acids. Looked up from germline, CDR1 is SGHNT and CDR2 is YYREEE (reference sequence). V lost 5 bases and J 3 bases, leaving 20 bases between the germline ends. This CDR3 reads CASRNIFGGREETQYF. CDR3 in DNA: TGTGCCAGCAGAAATATTTTTGGGGGGCGGGAAGAGACCCAGTACTTC.